This T cell receptor (beta chain) was retrieved from a study of T cell responses to AZD1222 COVID-19 vaccine (dated by TCRdb to 2020 to 2022). With regard to the full study: AZD1222 recipients with second doses at about 4 weeks or about 12 weeks were pooled, because spike-specific TCR depth and breadth did not differ between schedules. Trial participants were enrolled by age into 18-55, 56-69 and 70-plus year subgroups, with 148, 28 and 57 TCR-sequenced participants respectively. TCR sequencing covered approximately 230 trial participants: 200 to 220 given two doses of AZD1222 and about 26 given two doses of MenACWY control vaccine.

What the research found in general, with its limitations: In the small 56-69-year group, the increase in depth fell short of significance, most likely because of low power. Because no day 14 peak-response samples were available, the repertoires could be characterized only after the peak T cell response. The whole spike protein was spanned by vaccine-associated CD4 TCRs, and dominant responses were seen in regions 160-218 and 743-854. Nearly half of unique spike-specific TCRs reportedly recognized epitopes outside regions mutated in the B.1.351 and B.1.1.7 variants. A significant rise in spike-specific TCR breadth and depth was observed after two AZD1222 doses relative to day 0 and relative to MenACWY recipients. Participants were mostly white British and included more females than males, and it was suggested by the authors that clonal diversity may have been underestimated. Conclusions about previously exposed vaccinees are limited, since just a handful of AZD1222 recipients were seropositive for SARS-CoV-2 at baseline.

The CDR3 regions of human TCRbeta chains were subjected to immunosequencing. Processing in the source paper ran as follows. Repertoire TCRs were checked for matches against a reference library of SARS-CoV-2-specific TCRs that had been generated using the MIRA antigen-specificity platform. Breadth was defined as the fraction of unique TCRs that were SARS-CoV-2-associated. Depth was defined as the fraction of total T cells that were SARS-CoV-2-associated. Each spike-specific TCR was assigned to its reactive spike region and to a CD4 or CD8 class using the MIRA data. Log10-transformed breadth and depth values were compared by one-way ANOVA with Sidak's multiple comparisons tests. TCRdb limited this immuneACCESS table to in-frame rearrangements with V and J called. A share of clones is missing; checked studies link under half to unresolved V genes, and the rest is unexplained. V and J calls and clone size are as listed in that table; D and trimming were resolved from the DNA. The sample profile shows about 78,000 clones; about 82% of them were found once. 2.9% of the sample is in the top ten clones.

At the junction V is shortened by 1 base and J by 4 bases; bases outside the gene matches: 4. From the cysteine through the phenylalanine, the CDR3 covers 14 amino acids. The entry retains the CDR3 DNA only, 42 bases that are in frame from base 1. CDR1 and CDR2, looked up from the germline V gene (reference sequence), are GTSNPN and SVGIG. As regards this clone: Its recognized antigen is unknown. Within one base of it there is no much larger clone, and no base qualities were kept.

The time point label here, explained by the study, means: baseline before first vaccination. Vaccinee samples were obtained from the UK trials COV001 and COV002, which included a single-blind randomized controlled phase 2/3 trial of AZD1222 (ChAdOx1 nCoV-19) in healthy adults. For TCRbeta chain sequencing, PBMC samples from trial participants were taken at day 0 and at day 28 after the second dose. The source was peripheral blood, collected on day 0 of AZD1222 vaccination. The rearranged chain carries TRBV30 and TRBJ1-1, and 9 junction bases match TRBD1. The clonotype was recovered from an adult in good health. The CDR3 protein: CAWSGVTGGTEAFF. DNA sequence: TGTGCCTGGAGTGGGGTGACAGGGGGCACTGAAGCTTTCTTT. Reference TRBV30 and TRBJ1-1 genes cover what lies past the CDR3, so the full variable domain is SQTIHQWPATLVQPVGSPLSLECTVEGTSNPNLYWYRQAAGRGLQLLFYSVGIGQISSEVPQNLSASRPQDRQFILSSKKLLLSDSGFYLCAWSGVTGGTEAFFGQGTRLTVV.